The T cell receptor beta chain under discussion was sequenced for a study of CD8 T cells in ankylosing spondylitis. General observations from the study: Seemingly distinctive of ankylosing spondylitis blood was a TCR beta motif formed by eight highly homologous variants. From matched ankylosing spondylitis synovial fluid, disease-linked clones were reportedly recovered at significantly enriched levels.

This clonotype was counted at least ten times. What it binds is unknown. V shed 8 bases and J 5 bases; nucleotides not matched to a gene: 12. CDR1 and CDR2 from the germline V gene are ENHRY and SYGVKD. The CDR3 spans 15 residues. TCR beta libraries were made by quantitative 5'-RACE with molecular barcodes. TCRdb used MiXCR to reprocess the 5' RACE reads, holding one entry per CDR3 protein. The table records approximately 520,000 distinct CDR3 sequences, less than 6% of them present only once. The TCR was taken from a male donor with ankylosing spondylitis. The chain employs TRBV10-3 and TRBJ2-1; 7 bases fit TRBD1. The sequencing sample was made of blood, either unsorted or a sorted T cell fraction (not recorded which). The CDR3 loop reads CAIGLPGTANNEQFF. The CDR3 bases are TGTGCCATCGGTCTGCCCGGGACAGCTAACAATGAGCAGTTCTTC.